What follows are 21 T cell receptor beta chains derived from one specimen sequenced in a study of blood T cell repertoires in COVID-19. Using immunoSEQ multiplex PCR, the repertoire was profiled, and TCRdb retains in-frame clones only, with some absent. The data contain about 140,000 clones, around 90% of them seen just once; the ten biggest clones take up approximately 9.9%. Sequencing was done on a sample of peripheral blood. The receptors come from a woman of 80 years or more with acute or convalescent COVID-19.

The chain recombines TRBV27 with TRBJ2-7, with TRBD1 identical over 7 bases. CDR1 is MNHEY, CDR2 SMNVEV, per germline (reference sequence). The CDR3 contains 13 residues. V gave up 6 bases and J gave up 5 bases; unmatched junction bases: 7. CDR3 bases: TGTGCCAGCAGGCGAAGGGGGCTAGACGAGCAGTACTTC. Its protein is CASRRRGLDEQYF.

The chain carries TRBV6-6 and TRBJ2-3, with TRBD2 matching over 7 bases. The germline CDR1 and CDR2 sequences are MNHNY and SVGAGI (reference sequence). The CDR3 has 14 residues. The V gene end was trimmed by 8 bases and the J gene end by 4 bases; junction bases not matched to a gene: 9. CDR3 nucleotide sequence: TGTGCCAGCTCCCGAGGGAGGGAGGCAGATACGCAGTATTTT. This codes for CASSRGREADTQYF.

CDR3 DNA: TGTGCCAGCAGCGTAGCTTGGGGCGCGAGTGGAAACACCATATATTTT. It encodes CASSVAWGASGNTIYF. This chain links TRBV9 with TRBJ1-3; tentatively, D is TRBD1 (5 bases). The V and J ends lost 0 bases and 3 bases respectively, with 13 bases between them. CDR1 is SGDLS and CDR2 is YYNGEE in the germline V gene. CDR3 length: 16 amino acids.

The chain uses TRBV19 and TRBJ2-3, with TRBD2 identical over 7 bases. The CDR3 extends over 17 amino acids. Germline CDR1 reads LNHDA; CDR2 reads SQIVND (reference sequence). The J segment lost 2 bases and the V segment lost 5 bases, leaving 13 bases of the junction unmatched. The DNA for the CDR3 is TGTGCCAGTAGTCCCTGGGGGGGACGAGGAACCACAGATACGCAGTATTTT. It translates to CASSPWGGRGTTDTQYF.

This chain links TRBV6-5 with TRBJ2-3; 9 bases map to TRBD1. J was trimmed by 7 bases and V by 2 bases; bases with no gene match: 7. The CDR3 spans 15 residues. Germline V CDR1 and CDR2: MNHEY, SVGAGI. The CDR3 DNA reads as TGTGCCAGCAGTTACAAGGGACAGGGTTCTTATACGCAGTATTTT. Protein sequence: CASSYKGQGSYTQYF.

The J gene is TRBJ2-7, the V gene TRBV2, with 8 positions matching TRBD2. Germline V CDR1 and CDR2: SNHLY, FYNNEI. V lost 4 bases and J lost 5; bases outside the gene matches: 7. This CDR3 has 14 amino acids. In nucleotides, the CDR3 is TGTGCCAGCAGTGCGGCGGGGGGAGGTAACGAGCAGTACTTC. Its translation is CASSAAGGGNEQYF. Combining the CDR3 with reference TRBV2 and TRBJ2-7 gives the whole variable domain EPEVTQTPSHQVTQMGQEVILRCVPISNHLYFYWYRQILGQKVEFLVSFYNNEISEKSEIFDDQFSVERPDGSNFTLKIRSTKLEDSAMYFCASSAAGGGNEQYFGPGTRLTVT.

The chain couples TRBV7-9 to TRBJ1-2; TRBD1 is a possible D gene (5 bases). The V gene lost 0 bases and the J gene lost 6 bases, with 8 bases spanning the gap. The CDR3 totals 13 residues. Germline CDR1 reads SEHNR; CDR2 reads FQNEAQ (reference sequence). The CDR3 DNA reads TGTGCCAGCAGCTTAGCAGGGGTCGATGGCTACACCTTC. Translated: CASSLAGVDGYTF.

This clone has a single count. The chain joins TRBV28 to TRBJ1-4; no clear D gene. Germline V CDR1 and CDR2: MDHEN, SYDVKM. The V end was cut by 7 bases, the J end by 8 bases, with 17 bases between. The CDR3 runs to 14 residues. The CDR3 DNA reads TGTGCCAGCACCCCGTCAGGCTCGGTCGAAAAACTGTTTTTT. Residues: CASTPSGSVEKLFF.

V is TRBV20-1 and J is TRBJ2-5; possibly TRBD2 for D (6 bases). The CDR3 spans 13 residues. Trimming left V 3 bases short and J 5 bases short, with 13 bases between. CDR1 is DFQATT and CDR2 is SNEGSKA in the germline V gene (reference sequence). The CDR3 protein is CSASEGLSETQYF. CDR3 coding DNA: TGCAGTGCTAGTGAAGGACTATCGGAGACCCAGTACTTC.

The CDR3 DNA sequence: TGTGCCAGCAGCGCCTCGGACAGGGGCCATGGCTACACCTTC. Translating it yields CASSASDRGHGYTF. The chain uses TRBV9 and TRBJ1-2, with 9 positions matching TRBD1. Germline trimming cut 3 bases from V and 6 bases from J; bases unmatched to any gene: 6. CDR1 and CDR2 from the germline V gene are SGDLS and YYNGEE. CDR3 size: 14 residues. Full variable domain (remainder filled in from reference TRBV9 and TRBJ1-2): DSGVTQTPKHLITATGQRVTLRCSPRSGDLSVYWYQQSLDQGLQFLIQYYNGEERAKGNILERFSAQQFPDLHSELNLSSLELGDSALYFCASSASDRGHGYTFGSGTRLTVV.

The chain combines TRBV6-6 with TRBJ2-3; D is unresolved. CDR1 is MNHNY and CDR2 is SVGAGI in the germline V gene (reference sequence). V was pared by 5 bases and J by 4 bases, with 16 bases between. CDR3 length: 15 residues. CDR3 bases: TGTGCCAGCAGTCCTGGCCTTGCGGCCCCAGATACGCAGTATTTT. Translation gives CASSPGLAAPDTQYF.

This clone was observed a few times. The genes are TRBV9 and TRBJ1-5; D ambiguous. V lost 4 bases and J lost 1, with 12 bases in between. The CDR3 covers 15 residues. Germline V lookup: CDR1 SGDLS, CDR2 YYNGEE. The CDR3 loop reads CASSKEGISNQPQHF. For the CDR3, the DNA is TGTGCCAGCAGCAAGGAGGGCATAAGCAATCAGCCCCAGCATTTT.

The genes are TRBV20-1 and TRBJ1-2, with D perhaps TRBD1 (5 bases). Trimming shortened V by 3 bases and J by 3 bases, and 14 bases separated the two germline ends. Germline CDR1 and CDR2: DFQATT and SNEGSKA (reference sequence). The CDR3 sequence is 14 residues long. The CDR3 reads CSASLWGSYYGYTF. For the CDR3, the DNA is TGCAGTGCTAGTTTGTGGGGCAGTTACTATGGCTACACCTTC.

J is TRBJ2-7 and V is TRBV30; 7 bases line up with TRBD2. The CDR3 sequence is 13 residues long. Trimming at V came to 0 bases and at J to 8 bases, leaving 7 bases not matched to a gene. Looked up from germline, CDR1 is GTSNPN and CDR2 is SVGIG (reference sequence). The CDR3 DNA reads TGTGCCTGGAGTGTGCCTCGGGGGGAAAAGCAGTACTTC. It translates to CAWSVPRGEKQYF.

Written as DNA, the CDR3 is TGTGCCAGCAGCAACGGACACCTCTATAATTCACCCCTCCACTTT. Protein: CASSNGHLYNSPLHF. V usage is TRBV28 and J usage is TRBJ1-6; a weak D match, TRBD1 (5 bases). The CDR3 contains 15 residues. CDR1 MDHEN and CDR2 SYDVKM come from the germline V gene. V lost 6 bases and J lost 3, with 12 bases in between.

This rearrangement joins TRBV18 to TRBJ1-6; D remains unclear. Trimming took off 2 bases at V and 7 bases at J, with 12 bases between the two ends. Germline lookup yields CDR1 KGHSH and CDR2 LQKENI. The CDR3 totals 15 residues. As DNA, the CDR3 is TGTGCCAGCTCACCAGCGGGATCCGAAAATTCACCCCTCCACTTT. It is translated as CASSPAGSENSPLHF.

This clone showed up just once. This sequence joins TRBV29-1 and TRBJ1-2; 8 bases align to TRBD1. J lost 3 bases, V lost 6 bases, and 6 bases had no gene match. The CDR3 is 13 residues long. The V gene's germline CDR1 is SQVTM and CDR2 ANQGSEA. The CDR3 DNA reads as TGCAGCGTGGCTACAGGGGGAGACTATGGCTACACCTTC. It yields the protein CSVATGGDYGYTF.

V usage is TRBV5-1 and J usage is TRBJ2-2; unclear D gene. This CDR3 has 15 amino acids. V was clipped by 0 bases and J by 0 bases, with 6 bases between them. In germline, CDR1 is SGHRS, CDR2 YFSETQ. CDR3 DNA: TGCGCCAGCAGCTTGGGAGGCACGAACACCGGGGAGCTGTTTTTT. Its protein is CASSLGGTNTGELFF.

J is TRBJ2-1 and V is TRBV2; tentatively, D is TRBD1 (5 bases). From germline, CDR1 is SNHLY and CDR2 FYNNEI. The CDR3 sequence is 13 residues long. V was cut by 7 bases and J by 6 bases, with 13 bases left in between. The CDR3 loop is CASIAPGINEQFF. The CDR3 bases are TGTGCCAGCATCGCCCCAGGGATCAATGAGCAGTTCTTC.

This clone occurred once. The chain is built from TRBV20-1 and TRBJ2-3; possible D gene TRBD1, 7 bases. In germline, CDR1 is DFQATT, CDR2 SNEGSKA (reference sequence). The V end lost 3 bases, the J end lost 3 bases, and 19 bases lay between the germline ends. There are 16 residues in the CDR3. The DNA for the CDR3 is TGCAGTGCTAGTGCAGGCAGGGGGGCCGTAACAGATACGCAGTATTTT. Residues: CSASAGRGAVTDTQYF.

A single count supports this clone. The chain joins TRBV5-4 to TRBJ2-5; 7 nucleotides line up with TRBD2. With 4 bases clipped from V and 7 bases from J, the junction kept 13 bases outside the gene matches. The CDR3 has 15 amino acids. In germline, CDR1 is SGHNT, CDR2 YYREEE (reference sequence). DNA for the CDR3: TGTGCCAGCAGCCTGAGAGTCCCTAGCGGTGCGACCCAGTACTTC. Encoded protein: CASSLRVPSGATQYF.